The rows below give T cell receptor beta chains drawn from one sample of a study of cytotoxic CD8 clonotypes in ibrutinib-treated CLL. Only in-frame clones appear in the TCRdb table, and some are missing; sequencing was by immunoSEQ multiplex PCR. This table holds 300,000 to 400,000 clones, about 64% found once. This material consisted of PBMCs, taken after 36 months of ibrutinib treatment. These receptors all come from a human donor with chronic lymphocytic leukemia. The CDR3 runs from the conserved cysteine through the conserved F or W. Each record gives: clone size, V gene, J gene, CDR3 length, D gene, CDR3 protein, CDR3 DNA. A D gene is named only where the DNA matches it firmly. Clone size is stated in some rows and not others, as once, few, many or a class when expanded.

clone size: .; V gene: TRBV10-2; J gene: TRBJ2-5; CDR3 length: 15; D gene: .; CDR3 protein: CASSEQGWGQETQYF; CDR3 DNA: TGCGCCAGCAGTGAGCAGGGGTGGGGACAAGAGACCCAGTACTTC
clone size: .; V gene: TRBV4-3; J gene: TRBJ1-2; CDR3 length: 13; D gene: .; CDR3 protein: CASSPGILYGYTF; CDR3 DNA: TGCGCCAGCAGCCCTGGGATACTCTATGGCTACACCTTC
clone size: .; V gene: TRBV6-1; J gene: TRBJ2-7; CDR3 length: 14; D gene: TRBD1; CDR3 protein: CASSPWTGDYEQYF; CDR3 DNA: TGTGCCAGCAGTCCCTGGACAGGAGACTACGAGCAGTACTTC
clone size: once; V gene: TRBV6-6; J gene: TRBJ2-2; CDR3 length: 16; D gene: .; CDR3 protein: CASTLLPGGNTGELFF; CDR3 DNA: TGTGCCAGTACCCTCCTTCCCGGGGGGAACACCGGGGAGCTGTTTTTT
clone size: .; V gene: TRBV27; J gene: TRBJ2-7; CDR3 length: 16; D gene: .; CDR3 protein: CASSLKPQGRSYEQYF; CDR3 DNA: TGTGCCAGCAGTTTAAAACCCCAGGGCAGATCATACGAGCAGTACTTC
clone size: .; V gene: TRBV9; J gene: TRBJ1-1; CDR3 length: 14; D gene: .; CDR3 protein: CASSEEGVKTEAFF; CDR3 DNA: TGTGCCAGCAGCGAAGAGGGAGTGAAAACTGAAGCTTTCTTT
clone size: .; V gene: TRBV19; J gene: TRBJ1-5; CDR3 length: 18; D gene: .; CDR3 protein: CASSMELNVRPAWQPQHF; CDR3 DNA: TGTGCCAGTAGTATGGAGTTGAACGTTCGTCCCGCCTGGCAGCCCCAGCATTTT
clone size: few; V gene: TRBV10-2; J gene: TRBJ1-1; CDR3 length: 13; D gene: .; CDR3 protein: CASSGGLGGEAFF; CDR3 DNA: TGCGCCAGCAGTGGGGGTTTAGGGGGTGAAGCTTTCTTT
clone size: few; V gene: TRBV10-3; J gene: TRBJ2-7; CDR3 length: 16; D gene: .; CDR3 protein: CAISESIREPNYEQYF; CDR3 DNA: TGTGCCATCAGTGAGTCTATCAGAGAACCCAACTACGAGCAGTACTTC
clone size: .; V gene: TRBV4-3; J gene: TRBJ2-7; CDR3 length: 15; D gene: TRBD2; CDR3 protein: CASSSQRLAGGEQYF; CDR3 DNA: TGCGCCAGCAGCTCCCAGCGGCTAGCGGGAGGCGAGCAGTACTTC
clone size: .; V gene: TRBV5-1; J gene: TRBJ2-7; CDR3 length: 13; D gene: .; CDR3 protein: CASSLRESYEQYF; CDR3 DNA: TGCGCCAGCAGCCTCAGGGAATCCTACGAGCAGTACTTC
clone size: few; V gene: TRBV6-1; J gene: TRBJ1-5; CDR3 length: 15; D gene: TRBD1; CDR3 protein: CASSGQANSNQPQHF; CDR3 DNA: TGTGCCAGCAGCGGACAGGCTAATAGCAATCAGCCCCAGCATTTT
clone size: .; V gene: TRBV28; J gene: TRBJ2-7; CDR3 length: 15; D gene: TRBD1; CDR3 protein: CASSFRTGLNYEQYF; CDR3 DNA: TGTGCCAGCAGTTTTAGGACAGGGCTAAATTACGAGCAGTACTTC
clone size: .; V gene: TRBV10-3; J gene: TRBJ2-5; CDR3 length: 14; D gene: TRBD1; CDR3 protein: CAIRTGTGEETQYF; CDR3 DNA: TGTGCCATCAGGACCGGGACAGGGGAAGAGACCCAGTACTTC
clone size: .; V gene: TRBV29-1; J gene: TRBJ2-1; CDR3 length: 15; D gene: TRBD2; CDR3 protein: CSVEGASGNYNEQFF; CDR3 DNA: TGCAGCGTTGAAGGTGCTAGCGGAAACTACAATGAGCAGTTCTTC
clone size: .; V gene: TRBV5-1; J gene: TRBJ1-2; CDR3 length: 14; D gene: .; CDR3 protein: CASSFAGPNYGYTF; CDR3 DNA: TGCGCCAGCAGCTTCGCAGGGCCCAACTATGGCTACACCTTC
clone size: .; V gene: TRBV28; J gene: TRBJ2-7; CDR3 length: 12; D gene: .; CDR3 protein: CASSLWGLRQYF; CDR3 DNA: TGTGCCAGCAGTTTATGGGGGTTGCGGCAGTACTTC